A single TCR beta chain is shown here with its context. TCRdb re-called the multiplex PCR reads with MiXCR, one entry per CDR3 protein. The table records about 35,000 distinct CDR3 sequences, 36% of them present only once. The sample is drawn from a study of breast tumors, draining lymph nodes, adjacent tissues. The J segment lost 2 bases and the V segment lost 5 bases, leaving 8 bases of the junction unmatched. Germline V gives CDR1 DFQATT, CDR2 SNEGSKA (reference sequence). CDR3 size: 15 residues. The receptor was isolated from a female donor with breast cancer. Some clones in this sample may be carry-over from other donors' samples. This chain joins TRBV20-1 and TRBJ2-1, with 8 bases identical to TRBD2. The sequenced material came from breast tumor tissue. The CDR3 region has the DNA TGCAGTGCTGCTACACTAGCGGTCCCCTACAATGAGCAGTTCTTC. Protein sequence: CSAATLAVPYNEQFF.